This TCR beta chain was captured by sequencing in a study of early T cells in non-severe SARS-CoV-2 infection. Across the whole study: Sequencing targeted bulk RNA from unsorted whole blood, leaving chains unpaired.

Unique molecular identifiers tagged individual cDNA molecules. MiXCR, run by TCRdb on the 5' RACE reads, gives a single entry per CDR3 protein. The table lists approximately 100,000 distinct CDR3 sequences, 12% to 15% of them singletons. The study, taken as a whole, reports: The study's VDJdb matching favored anti-spike CD8 responses and missed private and CD4 specificities.

This clonotype has at least ten counts. Its target is not known. The sequenced sample consisted of whole blood. The receptor was derived from an adult who was a healthcare worker with PCR-confirmed SARS-CoV-2 infection or an uninfected control (not recorded which).

CDR3 sequence reads: CASSDSFGTGPDTQYF. The CDR3 DNA follows: TGTGCCAGCAGTGATAGTTTCGGGACAGGGCCAGATACGCAGTATTTT. The chain links TRBV6-1 to TRBJ2-3, with 9 bases lining up with TRBD1. The CDR3 contains 16 residues. Unmatched junction bases numbered 8, after V lost 3 bases and J lost 4 bases. The V gene's germline CDR1 is MNHNS and CDR2 SASEGT.